These 21 T cell receptor beta chains were all obtained from the same sample, sequenced in a study of T-cell reconstitution after alpha-beta-depleted transplantation in children. A TCRbeta library incorporating unique molecular identifiers was prepared. TCRdb re-called the PCR reads through MiXCR, storing one row per CDR3 protein. The sample lists 90,000 to 100,000 distinct CDR3 sequences, about 25% occurring once. Sequencing was performed on PBMCs, taken before TCRalphabeta/CD19-depleted stem cell transplant. These receptors were collected from a boy younger than 10 with acute lymphoblastic leukemia, due to receive a stem cell transplant.

The V and J genes are TRBV24-1 and TRBJ1-5; D is unclear. The ends were cut back, 0 bases at V and 4 bases at J, with 6 bases in the middle. The V gene's germline CDR1 is KGHDR and CDR2 SFDVKD. CDR3 length: 14 amino acids. In DNA, the CDR3 is TGTGCCACCAGTGATTTGGGTTTAAATCAGCCCCAGCATTTT. Translating gives CATSDLGLNQPQHF.

The chain joins TRBV7-2 to TRBJ2-7; D remains ambiguous. Trimming pared 1 base from V and 0 bases from J, leaving 4 bases between. The germline V gene has CDR1 SGHTA and CDR2 FQGNSA. The CDR3 loop spans 13 amino acids. The CDR3 sequence: CASSLGLSYEQYF. Here the CDR3 DNA reads TGTGCCAGCAGCTTAGGCCTCTCCTACGAGCAGTACTTC.

This clonotype has more than one count but fewer than ten. The chain has TRBV7-9 and TRBJ2-1; 7 bases fit TRBD2. Trimming at V came to 2 bases and at J to 7 bases, leaving 11 bases not matched to a gene. Germline V gene lookup returns CDR1 SEHNR and CDR2 FQNEAQ (reference sequence). CDR3 size: 16 residues. CDR3 sequence reads: CASSLTGLEGENEQFF. In nucleotides, the CDR3 is TGTGCCAGCAGCTTAACAGGACTAGAGGGTGAAAATGAGCAGTTCTTC.

This clonotype was seen a handful of times. V usage is TRBV12-3 or TRBV12-4 and J usage is TRBJ2-1; TRBD2 agrees at 9 bases. This CDR3 comprises 14 residues. V lost 4 bases and J lost 6; bases outside the gene matches: 4. This chain's CDR3 is CASSSAGGPNEQFF. The CDR3 DNA reads as TGTGCCAGCAGTTCGGCGGGAGGGCCCAATGAGCAGTTCTTC.

This clonotype was found many times. The rearrangement uses TRBV20-1 and TRBJ1-4; D remains ambiguous. In germline, CDR1 is DFQATT, CDR2 SNEGSKA (reference sequence). V lost 6 bases, J lost 6 bases, and 26 bases lay in between. The CDR3 runs to 17 residues. CDR3 sequence reads: CSASSWHDRSEDEKLFF. CDR3 DNA: TGCAGTGCCTCTTCTTGGCATGACCGTTCCGAGGATGAAAAACTGTTTTTT.

The chain links TRBV12-3 or TRBV12-4 to TRBJ2-4, with 11 bases aligning to TRBD2. Trimming at V came to 7 bases and at J to 2 bases, leaving 4 bases not matched to a gene. The CDR3 length is 15 residues. The CDR3, as DNA: TGTGCCAGCACCCTAGCGGGAGGAACCAAAAACATTCAGTACTTC. Residues: CASTLAGGTKNIQYF.

In this sample, this clonotype turned up many times. This chain links TRBV5-1 with TRBJ2-7, with D possibly TRBD2 on 6 matching bases. Germline assignment: CDR1 SGHRS and CDR2 YFSETQ. The CDR3 contains 14 residues. The V and J ends lost 4 bases and 7 bases respectively, with 18 bases between them. CDR3 in amino acids: CASSASGGAREQYF. DNA of the CDR3: TGCGCCAGCAGCGCAAGCGGAGGGGCAAGGGAGCAGTACTTC.

This clonotype was seen a few times. Sequence at one end of the junction differs from germline and may be a read error. The chain is built from TRBV7-2 and TRBJ1-2; the D gene is possibly TRBD1 (5 bases). The CDR3 is made up of 13 amino acids. Germline V gene sequence: CDR1 SGHTA, CDR2 FQGNSA. CDR3 bases: TGTGCCAGCAGCTTAGGGACACGGTTATCGAGCGACTTC. Amino acid sequence: CASSLGTRLSSDF.

Only a few counts were recorded for this clonotype. The chain is built from TRBV4-1 and TRBJ1-4, with a tentative D call TRBD1 (5 bases). Germline-derived CDR1 and CDR2 are MGHRA and YSYEKL. This CDR3 contains 16 residues. Between the trimmed V and J ends, which lost 4 bases and 8 bases, there was a span of 20 bases. The CDR3 here is CASSPRTRARDEKLFF. CDR3 nucleotide sequence: TGCGCCAGCAGCCCTCGGACAAGGGCGCGGGACGAAAAACTGTTTTTT.

This clonotype was recorded a few times. The chain uses TRBV5-1 and TRBJ2-3; 8 bases fit TRBD2. After removal of 4 bases from V and 6 bases from J, the junction contained 13 bases not matched to a gene. Germline assignment: CDR1 SGHRS and CDR2 YFSETQ. The CDR3 contains 16 residues. The CDR3 nucleotides read TGCGCCAGCAGCCATGGACTAGCCCCAGTTCCGGATACGCAGTATTTT. Translating it yields CASSHGLAPVPDTQYF.

The chain is built from TRBV6-2 or TRBV6-3 and TRBJ2-1, with no clear D. Germline lookup yields CDR1 MNHEY and CDR2 SVGEGT. The CDR3 covers 15 residues. Trimming stripped 6 bases from V and 4 bases from J, with 16 bases between. The CDR3 region is CASRETDAPYNEQFF. CDR3 sequence (DNA): TGTGCCAGCAGAGAAACAGACGCCCCATACAATGAGCAGTTCTTC.

The rearrangement uses TRBV6-1 and TRBJ2-1; 9 bases agree with TRBD2. V gave up 6 bases and J gave up 0 bases; unmatched junction bases: 3. The CDR3 consists of 15 residues. CDR1 is MNHNS and CDR2 is SASEGT in the germline V gene. CDR3 sequence (DNA): TGTGCCAGCAGGAATAGCGGGGGCTCCTACAATGAGCAGTTCTTC. It encodes CASRNSGGSYNEQFF.

This clonotype was seen a single time. The chain joins TRBV11-2 to TRBJ2-1; 7 nucleotides line up with TRBD2. The V segment lost 1 base and the J segment 6 bases; nucleotides outside the gene matches: 9. The CDR3 covers 16 residues. CDR1 is SGHAT and CDR2 is FQNNGV in the germline V gene. CDR3 DNA: TGTGCCAGCAGCTTAGTAGGCGGGAGAGCAGGCAATGAGCAGTTCTTC. It translates to CASSLVGGRAGNEQFF. The whole variable domain, remainder taken from reference TRBV11-2 and TRBJ2-1, is EAGVAQSPRYKIIEKRQSVAFWCNPISGHATLYWYQQILGQGPKLLIQFQNNGVVDDSQLPKDRFSAERLKGVDSTLKIQPAKLEDSAVYLCASSLVGGRAGNEQFFGPGTRLTVL.

The chain combines TRBV29-1 with TRBJ1-2; D gene ambiguous. The ends were cut back, 5 bases at V and 0 bases at J, with 10 bases in the middle. Germline CDR1 is SQVTM and CDR2 is ANQGSEA. The CDR3 covers 13 residues. CDR3 protein: CSVLRISNYGYTF. CDR3 coding DNA: TGCAGCGTTCTAAGGATATCTAACTATGGCTACACCTTC.

The V call is TRBV6-1, the J call TRBJ1-5, with 9 bases identical to TRBD1. Germline CDR1 reads MNHNS; CDR2 reads SASEGT. V was pared by 8 bases and J by 4 bases, with 18 bases of the junction left unmatched. The CDR3 contains 18 residues. The CDR3 nucleotides read TGTGCCAGCGGGATCGGAACAGGGGGCAGGGGCCGAAATCAGCCCCAGCATTTT. It yields the protein CASGIGTGGRGRNQPQHF.

J is TRBJ2-3 and V is TRBV6-5, with TRBD2 as a possible D gene (6 bases). The CDR3 is 11 residues long. Germline V CDR1 and CDR2: MNHEY, SVGAGI. V gave up 5 bases and J gave up 6 bases, with 6 bases separating them. The CDR3 loop reads CASSRGDTQYF. CDR3 nucleotides: TGTGCCAGCAGTCGGGGGGATACGCAGTATTTT.

This clonotype was seen a few times. The chain is built from TRBV20-1 and TRBJ1-1, with D hard to call. The CDR3 is made up of 13 amino acids. Trimming removed 0 bases from V and 4 bases from J, with 9 bases in between. Germline V gene data show CDR1 as DFQATT and CDR2 as SNEGSKA (reference sequence). The DNA for the CDR3 is TGCAGTGCTAGAGACTCAATACTCACTGAAGCTTTCTTT. This encodes CSARDSILTEAFF.

This clonotype has only a few counts. This chain joins TRBV5-1 and TRBJ2-3; 7 bases align to TRBD2. This CDR3 spans 15 amino acids. Germline CDR1 and CDR2: SGHRS and YFSETQ. The V gene end was trimmed by 4 bases and the J gene end by 2 bases; junction bases not matched to a gene: 7. The CDR3 coding sequence is TGCGCCAGCAGCCCAGGGACTACAGACACAGATACGCAGTATTTT. Translation gives CASSPGTTDTDTQYF. The variable domain in full, completed from reference TRBV5-1 and TRBJ2-3, reads KAGVTQTPRYLIKTRGQQVTLSCSPISGHRSVSWYQQTPGQGLQFLFEYFSETQRNKGNFPGRFSGRQFSNSRSEMNVSTLELGDSALYLCASSPGTTDTDTQYFGPGTRLTVL.

CDR3 DNA sequence: TGCAGTGCTAGAGAGGATCAGGGTTCTTCCCCCCTCCACTTT. Translating gives CSAREDQGSSPLHF. This chain links TRBV20-1 with TRBJ1-6; weak D call: TRBD1 (5 bases). Per the germline V gene, CDR1 is DFQATT and CDR2 is SNEGSKA (reference sequence). Trimming took off 0 bases at V and 13 bases at J, with 16 bases between the two ends. This CDR3 region has 14 residues.

This clonotype has a count of ten or more. J is TRBJ1-1 and V is TRBV5-1; D unclear. With 0 bases removed from V and 2 bases from J, the gap between germline ends came to 11 bases. Per the germline V gene, CDR1 is SGHRS and CDR2 is YFSETQ. The CDR3 length is 15 residues. The CDR3 sequence: CASSLGAGSNTEAFF. The CDR3 DNA follows: TGCGCCAGCAGCTTGGGGGCAGGTTCCAACACTGAAGCTTTCTTT.

This clonotype was observed at least ten times. The J gene is TRBJ2-5, the V gene TRBV7-9; D is perhaps TRBD2 (6 bases). V gave up 1 base and J gave up 0 bases, with 12 bases separating them. The CDR3 loop spans 16 amino acids. Germline V gives CDR1 SEHNR, CDR2 FQNEAQ (reference sequence). The CDR3 is CASSLGRDSHQETQYF. CDR3 coding DNA: TGTGCCAGCAGCTTAGGGAGGGACTCCCACCAAGAGACCCAGTACTTC. Using reference TRBV7-9 and TRBJ2-5 for the parts outside the CDR3, the full variable domain is DTGVSQNPRHKITKRGQNVTFRCDPISEHNRLYWYRQTLGQGPEFLTYFQNEAQLEKSRLLSDRFSAERPKGSFSTLEIQRTEQGDSAMYLCASSLGRDSHQETQYFGPGTRLLVL.